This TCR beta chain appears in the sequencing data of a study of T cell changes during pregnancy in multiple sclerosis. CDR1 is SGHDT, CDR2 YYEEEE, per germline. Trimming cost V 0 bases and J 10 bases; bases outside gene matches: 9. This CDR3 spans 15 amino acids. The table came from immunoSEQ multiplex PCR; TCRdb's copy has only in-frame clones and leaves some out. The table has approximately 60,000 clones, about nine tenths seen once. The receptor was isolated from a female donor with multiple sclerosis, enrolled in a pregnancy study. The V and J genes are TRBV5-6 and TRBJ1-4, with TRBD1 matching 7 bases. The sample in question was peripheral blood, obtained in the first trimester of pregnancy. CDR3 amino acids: CASSLVGTVSGKLFF. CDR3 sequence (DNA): TGTGCCAGCAGCTTGGTGGGGACAGTCTCGGGAAAACTGTTTTTT.